This TCR beta chain was profiled in a study of blood T cell repertoires in COVID-19. In the study overall: COVID-19 samples from acute and convalescent phases originated in the United States, Italy and Spain. In each case, the material was cDNA or gDNA derived from T cells, B-cell-depleted T cells, or PBMCs.

Only in-frame clones appear in the TCRdb table, and some are missing; sequencing was by immunoSEQ multiplex PCR. Of about 180,000 clones listed, roughly 80% are singletons. This clone has a handful of counts. Germline assignment: CDR1 KGHSH and CDR2 LQKENI. The CDR3 has 17 amino acids. Trimming at V came to 2 bases and at J to 4 bases, leaving 6 bases not matched to a gene. The chain uses TRBV18 and TRBJ2-2; 11 bases match TRBD1. The source material was peripheral blood. The TCR originated in an older woman with acute or convalescent COVID-19. CDR3 in DNA: TGTGCCAGCTCACCAGACGGGACAGGGGGTCTCACCGGGGAGCTGTTTTTT. It is translated as CASSPDGTGGLTGELFF.